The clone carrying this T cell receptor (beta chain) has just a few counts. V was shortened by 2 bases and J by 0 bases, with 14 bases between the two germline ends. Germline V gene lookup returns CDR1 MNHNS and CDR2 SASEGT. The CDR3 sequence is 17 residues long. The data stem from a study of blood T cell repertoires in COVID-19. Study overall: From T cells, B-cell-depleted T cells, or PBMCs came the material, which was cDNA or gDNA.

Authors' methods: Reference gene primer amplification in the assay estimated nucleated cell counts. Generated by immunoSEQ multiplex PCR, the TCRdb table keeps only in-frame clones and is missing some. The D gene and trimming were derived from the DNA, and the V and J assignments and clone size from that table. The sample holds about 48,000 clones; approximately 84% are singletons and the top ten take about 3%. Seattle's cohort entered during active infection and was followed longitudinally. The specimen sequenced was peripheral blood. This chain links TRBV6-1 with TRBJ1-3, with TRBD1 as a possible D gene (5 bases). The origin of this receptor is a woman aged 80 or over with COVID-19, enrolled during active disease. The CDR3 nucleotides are TGTGCCAGCAGTGAACCTGGGTGGACACACTCTGGAAACACCATATATTTT. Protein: CASSEPGWTHSGNTIYF.